A single sample is the source of the 15 T cell receptor beta chains below, sequenced in a study of response to subunit inactivated influenza vaccine. Using its own MiXCR run on the RT-PCR reads, TCRdb lists one record per CDR3 protein. The sample holds 500,000 to 550,000 distinct CDR3 sequences; 7.2% are singletons and the top ten take over 10%. The source was PBMCs from blood, collected 23 to 25 months after vaccination. The receptors here all came from a man aged 45-69 years who received an inactivated influenza vaccine.

This clonotype was recorded a few times. The chain combines TRBV6-6 with TRBJ1-1, with 7 bases lining up with TRBD1. CDR3 size: 12 residues. J was trimmed by 2 bases and V by 8 bases; bases with no gene match: 2. CDR1 is MNHNY, CDR2 SVGAGI, per germline (reference sequence). CDR3 nucleotides: TGTGCCAGCGAGGGGGCCAACACTGAAGCTTTCTTT. It encodes CASEGANTEAFF.

This chain uses TRBV6-1 with TRBJ1-1; 10 bases are shared with TRBD1. CDR1 and CDR2 from the germline V gene are MNHNS and SASEGT. There are 15 residues in the CDR3. Germline trimming cut 8 bases from V and 4 bases from J; bases unmatched to any gene: 10. This CDR3 is CASSYTGTGATEAFF. The CDR3, as DNA: TGTGCCAGCTCCTACACGGGGACAGGGGCCACTGAAGCTTTCTTT.

This clonotype has a handful of counts. CDR3 nucleotides: TGTGCCAGCAGTTTCACAAGGGACACTGAAGCTTTCTTT. It codes for CASSFTRDTEAFF. V gene TRBV12-3 or TRBV12-4 combines with J gene TRBJ1-1, with no clear D. Trimming cost V 3 bases and J 3 bases, with 8 bases left between them. The CDR3 extends over 13 amino acids.

As regards this clonotype: A much larger clone lies one base from this, so it may be a read error. The V and J genes are TRBV12-3 or TRBV12-4 and TRBJ1-1, with 7 bases matching TRBD1. The length of the CDR3 is 14 residues. CDR3 in DNA: TGTGCCCGCAGTTTAGAGACAGGGAGAACTGAAGCTTTCTTT. This codes for CARSLETGRTEAFF.

The genes are TRBV11-2 and TRBJ2-5; 9 bases agree with TRBD2. J lost 1 base, V lost 0 bases, and 9 bases had no gene match. Germline-derived CDR1 and CDR2 are SGHAT and FQNNGV. CDR3 length: 18 residues. The CDR3 protein is CASSLDGGGALAQETQYF. CDR3 DNA: TGTGCCAGCAGCTTAGACGGCGGGGGGGCACTCGCCCAAGAGACCCAGTACTTC.

This clonotype has only a few counts. This chain joins TRBV5-6 and TRBJ2-3; 9 bases match TRBD2. CDR1 is SGHDT, CDR2 YYEEEE, per germline. Trimming at V came to 2 bases and at J to 4 bases, leaving 8 bases not matched to a gene. CDR3 size: 16 residues. The CDR3 coding sequence is TGTGCCAGCAGCTTTTGGACTAGCGAAGTTTCAGATACGCAGTATTTT. It encodes CASSFWTSEVSDTQYF.

This clonotype appeared a few times. V and J are TRBV5-1 and TRBJ2-5, with D unresolved. Germline V gene sequence: CDR1 SGHRS, CDR2 YFSETQ. CDR3 size: 15 residues. V lost 2 bases and J lost 5, with 16 bases in between. CDR3 bases: TGCGCCAGCAGCTTTGGGCTAGGGATAGGGGAGACCCAGTACTTC. Translating gives CASSFGLGIGETQYF.

This clonotype was seen more than once but under ten times. CDR3 in amino acids: CASRPQWAYNEQFF. DNA for the CDR3: TGTGCCAGCCGCCCACAGTGGGCCTACAATGAGCAGTTCTTC. The rearrangement joins TRBV28 to TRBJ2-1; no clear D gene. V dropped 8 bases and J dropped 2 bases, with 13 bases sitting between them. CDR3 length: 14 amino acids. Germline-derived CDR1 and CDR2 are MDHEN and SYDVKM. The full variable domain, rest sourced from reference TRBV28 and TRBJ2-1, is DVKVTQSSRYLVKRTGEKVFLECVQDMDHENMFWYRQDPGLGLRLIYFSYDVKMKEKGDIPEGYSVSREKKERFSLILESASTNQTSMYLCASRPQWAYNEQFFGPGTRLTVL.

This clonotype was seen at least ten times. For the CDR3, the DNA is TGTGCCAGCAGCCCTACCGGCTTAATTGGGGGGACCCAGTACTTC. Translation: CASSPTGLIGGTQYF. This chain links TRBV7-2 with TRBJ2-5; possibly TRBD1 or TRBD2 for D (5 bases each). The V gene lost 5 bases and the J gene lost 7 bases, with 20 bases spanning the gap. This CDR3 contains 15 residues. Germline CDR1 is SGHTA and CDR2 is FQGNSA.

The chain carries TRBV6-8 and TRBJ2-7; maybe TRBD1 (6 bases). The CDR3 loop spans 13 amino acids. CDR1 and CDR2 (germline): MNHGY, SAAAGT. Trimming pared 6 bases from V and 1 base from J, leaving 10 bases between. In DNA, the CDR3 is TGTGCCAGCAGGTTACAGGGTTCCTACGAGCAGTACTTC. Protein sequence: CASRLQGSYEQYF.

This clonotype was picked up a small number of times. The gene calls are TRBV5-1 and TRBJ2-3; TRBD2 matches at 12 bases. Germline lookup yields CDR1 SGHRS and CDR2 YFSETQ. The junction had 2 bases not matched to a gene; V was cut back by 1 base and J by 2 bases. CDR3 length: 16 residues. The CDR3 DNA reads TGCGCCAGCAGCTTGACTAGCGGGAGGCCCACAGATACGCAGTATTTT. Translated: CASSLTSGRPTDTQYF.

This clonotype was observed a handful of times. V is TRBV7-9 and J is TRBJ2-1, with 11 bases matching TRBD2. The CDR3 sequence is 16 residues long. In germline, CDR1 is SEHNR, CDR2 FQNEAQ (reference sequence). V lost 5 bases and J lost 2; bases outside the gene matches: 5. The CDR3 spells CASSPPGLAAYNEQFF. Written as DNA, the CDR3 is TGTGCCAGCAGCCCTCCGGGACTAGCGGCCTACAATGAGCAGTTCTTC.

This chain links TRBV20-1 with TRBJ1-1, with D uncertain. CDR3 size: 16 residues. The germline gives CDR1 DFQATT, CDR2 SNEGSKA (reference sequence). Trimming took off 3 bases at V and 1 base at J, with 18 bases between the two ends. CDR3: CSARSNFWQRNTEAFF. The CDR3 DNA is TGCAGTGCTAGGAGCAACTTTTGGCAGAGGAACACTGAAGCTTTCTTT.

This clonotype was observed many times. The V call is TRBV7-2, the J call TRBJ2-5; TRBD2 agrees at 12 bases. The CDR3 is 15 residues long. CDR1 and CDR2 (germline): SGHTA, FQGNSA. V lost 5 bases and J lost 4; bases outside the gene matches: 5. The CDR3 nucleotides are TGTGCCAGCAGCCGACCGGGACTAGCGGGAGAGACCCAGTACTTC. It specifies CASSRPGLAGETQYF.

V gene TRBV6-4 combines with J gene TRBJ1-1; D ambiguous. The CDR3 consists of 13 residues. The germline V and J ends were trimmed by 4 bases and 1 base, with 7 bases remaining between them. The V gene's germline CDR1 is MRHNA and CDR2 SNTAGT. CDR3 bases: TGTGCCAGCAGTGTCGCAGGGAACACTGAAGCTTTCTTT. Residues: CASSVAGNTEAFF.